One and the same sample provided the 26 T cell receptor beta chains below, sequenced in a study of cytomegalovirus exposure and HLA in healthy donors. 13 Jbeta primers and 60 Vbeta primers were used for the PCR. TCRdb's copy holds only in-frame clones and misses some; the assay was immunoSEQ multiplex PCR. The table includes fewer than 300,000 clones, roughly 80% detected once. Sequencing input: PBMCs. The receptor set was obtained from a girl aged 2-10 years in good health and CMV-seronegative.

This rearrangement joins TRBV5-4 to TRBJ1-1; weak D call: TRBD1 (5 bases). Trimming shortened V by 2 bases and J by 1 base, and 12 bases separated the two germline ends. Germline CDR1 reads SGHNT; CDR2 reads YYREEE (reference sequence). The CDR3 consists of 15 residues. This CDR3 reads CASSFWDFGNTEAFF. The DNA for the CDR3 is TGTGCCAGCAGCTTCTGGGACTTTGGGAACACTGAAGCTTTCTTT. Drawing the rest from reference TRBV5-4 and TRBJ1-1, the complete variable domain is ETGVTQSPTHLIKTRGQQVTLRCSSQSGHNTVSWYQQALGQGPQFIFQYYREEENGRGNFPPRFSGLQFPNYSSELNVNALELDDSALYLCASSFWDFGNTEAFFGQGTRLTVV.

V and J are TRBV7-2 and TRBJ2-7; the D is unclear. V lost 1 base and J lost 2, with 18 bases in between. The CDR3 covers 17 residues. Germline-derived CDR1 and CDR2 are SGHTA and FQGNSA. CDR3 protein: CASSLDGWLDKAYEQYF. The CDR3 DNA reads as TGTGCCAGCAGCTTAGACGGGTGGCTGGATAAAGCCTACGAGCAGTACTTC.

The chain links TRBV6-5 to TRBJ2-7, with TRBD2 matching over 10 bases. Germline-derived CDR1 and CDR2 are MNHEY and SVGAGI. J was trimmed by 2 bases and V by 0 bases; bases with no gene match: 1. The CDR3 sequence is 15 residues long. Written as DNA, the CDR3 is TGTGCCAGCAGTTACTCACTAGCGGGGACCTACGAGCAGTACTTC. This translates into CASSYSLAGTYEQYF.

The chain is built from TRBV7-3 and TRBJ2-6; perhaps TRBD2 as D (5 bases). The V gene's germline CDR1 is SGHTA and CDR2 FQGTGA. This CDR3 has 18 residues. The V gene lost 1 base and the J gene lost 5 bases, with 18 bases spanning the gap. CDR3 protein: CASSLRPRELVWANVLTF. The DNA for the CDR3 is TGTGCCAGCAGCTTAAGACCCCGGGAACTCGTCTGGGCCAACGTCCTGACTTTC.

The V and J genes are TRBV4-1 and TRBJ2-7, with 9 bases that match TRBD2. V lost 4 bases and J lost 3; bases outside the gene matches: 4. This CDR3 is 14 amino acids long. Germline V CDR1 and CDR2: MGHRA, YSYEKL. CDR3 protein: CASSLNSGSYEQYF. The CDR3 DNA sequence: TGCGCCAGCAGCCTCAATAGCGGGAGCTACGAGCAGTACTTC.

The chain couples TRBV4-2 to TRBJ2-2; TRBD2 matches 13 bases. This CDR3 contains 16 residues. Germline CDR1 LGHNA, CDR2 YNFKEQ. The J segment lost 0 bases and the V segment lost 6 bases, leaving 1 base of the junction unmatched. As DNA, the CDR3 is TGTGCCAGCAGGACTAGCGGGAGGACGAACACCGGGGAGCTGTTTTTT. Protein sequence: CASRTSGRTNTGELFF.

The chain uses TRBV7-3 and TRBJ2-1; 7 bases are a match to TRBD2. The CDR3 consists of 15 residues. V was pared by 5 bases and J by 5 bases, with 9 bases of the junction left unmatched. Germline V gene sequence: CDR1 SGHTA, CDR2 FQGTGA. The CDR3 here is CASSLDGGLNNEQFF. The CDR3 DNA reads as TGTGCCAGCAGCCTAGACGGGGGACTAAACAATGAGCAGTTCTTC.

CDR3 in amino acids: CASSTGGPDTQYF. CDR3 coding DNA: TGCGCCAGCAGCACCGGGGGACCAGATACGCAGTATTTT. The V gene is TRBV5-1, the J gene TRBJ2-3; the D gene is possibly TRBD2 (6 bases). CDR1 SGHRS and CDR2 YFSETQ come from the germline V gene. Trimming left V 4 bases short and J 4 bases short, with 10 bases between. There are 13 residues in the CDR3. The variable domain in full, completed from reference TRBV5-1 and TRBJ2-3, reads KAGVTQTPRYLIKTRGQQVTLSCSPISGHRSVSWYQQTPGQGLQFLFEYFSETQRNKGNFPGRFSGRQFSNSRSEMNVSTLELGDSALYLCASSTGGPDTQYFGPGTRLTVL.

CDR3 DNA sequence: TGCGCCAGCAGCTTGTGGGGGGGCGATCAGCCCCAGCATTTT. This translates into CASSLWGGDQPQHF. This sequence joins TRBV5-1 and TRBJ1-5; D might be TRBD1 (6 bases). Germline assignment: CDR1 SGHRS and CDR2 YFSETQ. V was pared by 1 base and J by 5 bases, with 10 bases between. The CDR3 is made up of 14 amino acids.

This chain links TRBV2 with TRBJ1-5; D ambiguous. Germline V gives CDR1 SNHLY, CDR2 FYNNEI. The ends were cut back, 8 bases at V and 7 bases at J, with 15 bases in the middle. The CDR3 totals 13 residues. This CDR3 is CASVLEGRQPQHF. CDR3 bases: TGTGCCAGCGTTCTGGAGGGCCGACAGCCCCAGCATTTT.

The J gene is TRBJ1-5, the V gene TRBV28, with 9 positions matching TRBD1. The CDR3 length is 17 residues. V was clipped by 3 bases and J by 6 bases; unmatched bases: 12. Germline loops: CDR1 MDHEN, CDR2 SYDVKM. CDR3 amino acids: CASSFGGGQGVRQPQHF. The CDR3, as DNA: TGTGCCAGCAGTTTTGGGGGGGGACAGGGAGTTCGTCAGCCCCAGCATTTT.

To note about this clone: A junction end diverges from the germline sequence, so it may reflect a read error. The chain employs TRBV7-9 and TRBJ2-7; D might be TRBD2 (6 bases). Germline CDR1 reads SEHNR; CDR2 reads FQNEAQ (reference sequence). The CDR3 runs to 15 residues. The CDR3 is CSSSLGRGWGAEQYF. In DNA, the CDR3 is TGTTCCAGCAGCTTAGGACGGGGGTGGGGCGCCGAGCAGTACTTC.

V gene TRBV2 combines with J gene TRBJ2-7, with 13 bases lining up with TRBD2. There are 16 residues in the CDR3. Germline CDR1 reads SNHLY; CDR2 reads FYNNEI. V was pared by 6 bases and J by 2 bases, with 7 bases of the junction left unmatched. The CDR3 DNA is TGTGCCAGCAGGGGCGGGACTAGCGGGATGGCCTACGAGCAGTACTTC. It encodes CASRGGTSGMAYEQYF.

This clone appeared once. The chain carries TRBV6-1 and TRBJ2-3; 8 nucleotides agree with TRBD2. The germline V gene has CDR1 MNHNS and CDR2 SASEGT. Trimming removed 4 bases from V and 1 base from J; junction bases left unmatched: 4. This CDR3 comprises 15 residues. The CDR3 bases are TGTGCCAGCAGTGTGGCGGGAGGTGGCACAGATACGCAGTATTTT. As protein: CASSVAGGGTDTQYF.

The chain employs TRBV2 and TRBJ1-1; no definite D call. Germline assignment: CDR1 SNHLY and CDR2 FYNNEI. V lost 7 bases, J lost 11 bases, and 23 bases lay in between. CDR3 size: 14 residues. CDR3 sequence reads: CASTARPGGVYAFF. CDR3 DNA: TGTGCCAGCACCGCCAGACCAGGCGGGGTGTATGCTTTCTTT.

The rearrangement uses TRBV5-5 and TRBJ2-3; D is uncertain. With 4 bases removed from V and 5 bases from J, the gap between germline ends came to 8 bases. The CDR3 is made up of 12 amino acids. Looked up from germline, CDR1 is SGHKS and CDR2 is YYEKEE (reference sequence). CDR3: CASSLIGDTQYF. The CDR3, as DNA: TGTGCCAGCAGCCTAATTGGAGATACGCAGTATTTT. Full variable domain (remainder filled in from reference TRBV5-5 and TRBJ2-3): DAGVTQSPTHLIKTRGQQVTLRCSPISGHKSVSWYQQVLGQGPQFIFQYYEKEERGRGNFPDRFSARQFPNYSSELNVNALLLGDSALYLCASSLIGDTQYFGPGTRLTVL.

DNA for the CDR3: TGTGCCAGCAGCTCAAACCCGGGACTAGCATACACCGGGGAGCTGTTTTTT. Its protein product is CASSSNPGLAYTGELFF. This chain links TRBV5-4 with TRBJ2-2, with TRBD2 matching 9 bases. The CDR3 contains 17 residues. Germline V gene sequence: CDR1 SGHNT, CDR2 YYREEE (reference sequence). The ends lost 3 bases at V and 3 bases at J; junction bases unmatched: 9.

J is TRBJ1-2 and V is TRBV27; 10 nucleotides line up with TRBD1. Germline V gives CDR1 MNHEY, CDR2 SMNVEV (reference sequence). This CDR3 has 15 residues. The ends lost 3 bases at V and 2 bases at J; junction bases unmatched: 3. The CDR3 region is CASSFRGQGNYGYTF. The CDR3, as DNA: TGTGCCAGCAGTTTCCGGGGACAGGGGAACTATGGCTACACCTTC.

The V gene is TRBV4-2, the J gene TRBJ1-3, with D unclear. The length of the CDR3 is 16 residues. Germline CDR1 and CDR2: LGHNA and YNFKEQ. V shed 2 bases and J shed 3 bases, with 14 bases lying between them. CDR3 sequence (DNA): TGTGCCAGCAGCCAACTGACCCAGGCGGGTGGAAACACCATATATTTT. It encodes CASSQLTQAGGNTIYF.

The chain recombines TRBV28 with TRBJ2-5, with 7 bases aligning to TRBD1. CDR1 and CDR2 (germline): MDHEN, SYDVKM. The CDR3 extends over 15 amino acids. With V trimmed by 7 bases and J by 3 bases, 11 bases remained unmatched. The DNA of the CDR3 is TGTGCCAGCAACACCGGGACAGACGAAAAAGAGACCCAGTACTTC. Encoded protein: CASNTGTDEKETQYF.

The rearrangement links TRBV6-5 to TRBJ1-5, with a possible D match to TRBD1 (6 bases). This CDR3 has 15 amino acids. CDR1 MNHEY and CDR2 SVGAGI come from the germline V gene. The V end was cut by 2 bases, the J end by 1 base, with 9 bases between. DNA for the CDR3: TGTGCCAGCAGTTACACAGGGTTCAGCAATCAGCCCCAGCATTTT. Its protein is CASSYTGFSNQPQHF.

This chain joins TRBV7-9 and TRBJ1-2, with a weak D call TRBD1 (5 bases). Germline-derived CDR1 and CDR2 are SEHNR and FQNEAQ (reference sequence). Trimming removed 1 base from V and 4 bases from J, with 16 bases in between. The CDR3 runs 16 residues. The CDR3 loop is CASSLVPSTAVYGYTF. The CDR3 DNA follows: TGTGCCAGCAGCTTAGTCCCATCGACAGCCGTCTATGGCTACACCTTC.

This clone has just one count. The chain joins TRBV28 to TRBJ1-2, with D perhaps matching TRBD1 (6 bases). Per germline, CDR1 MDHEN and CDR2 SYDVKM. Trimming left V 8 bases short and J 3 bases short, with 13 bases between. This CDR3 comprises 13 residues. CDR3 loop: CASQEAGDYGYTF. The CDR3 DNA sequence: TGTGCCAGCCAGGAAGCAGGGGACTATGGCTACACCTTC.

The chain has TRBV5-8 and TRBJ1-6, with 7 bases matching TRBD1. V dropped 4 bases and J dropped 1; count of bases not matched to a gene: 5. Germline V lookup: CDR1 SGHTS, CDR2 YDEGEE. This CDR3 is built from 16 residues. The CDR3 is CASSTTGFSYNSPLHF. CDR3 nucleotide sequence: TGTGCCAGCAGCACGACAGGGTTTTCCTATAATTCACCCCTCCACTTT.

Worth noting for this clone: The germline gene is not matched at one end of the junction; a read error may be the cause. Here the CDR3 reads CSSSPDREQQYF. In DNA, the CDR3 is TGTTCCAGCAGCCCGGACAGGGAGCAGCAGTACTTC. The chain carries TRBV7-9 and TRBJ2-7, with 8 positions matching TRBD1. Per germline, CDR1 SEHNR and CDR2 FQNEAQ (reference sequence). This CDR3 is 12 amino acids long.

This clone has only one observation. Here the CDR3 reads CASSQAEGLHSYEQYF. DNA for the CDR3: TGTGCCAGCAGCCAAGCTGAAGGACTACACTCCTACGAGCAGTACTTC. V gene TRBV4-2 combines with J gene TRBJ2-7; possible D gene TRBD2, 6 bases. The V end was cut by 1 base, the J end by 0 bases, with 13 bases between. The CDR3 is 16 amino acids. Germline V gene lookup returns CDR1 LGHNA and CDR2 YNFKEQ.